These T cell receptor beta chains were read from a single sample in a study of cytomegalovirus exposure and HLA in healthy donors. Profiling relied on immunoSEQ multiplex PCR, and the TCRdb table lists in-frame clones only, not all of them. The sample lists around 60,000 clones, around 96% seen once, with more than 0.95% in the top ten. Sequencing was carried out using PBMCs. The source is a woman under 30 in good health and CMV-seronegative. Each CDR3 is given with its conserved first and last residue. D genes are given only for firm matches. The size entry is marked missing in some rows and otherwise reads once, few, many or a size class.

V,size,J,D,CDR3,DNA
TRBV6-6,-,TRBJ1-2,-,CASSPRGELYGYTF,TGTGCCAGCAGCCCCCGCGGGGAGCTCTATGGCTACACCTTC
TRBV28,-,TRBJ2-5,TRBD2,CASSSPGTSGRWGETQYF,TGTGCCAGCTCGTCCCCCGGGACTAGCGGGAGGTGGGGAGAGACCCAGTACTTC
TRBV6-4,-,TRBJ1-2,-,CASSDSGTIWGYTF,TGTGCCAGCAGTGACTCAGGAACTATCTGGGGCTACACCTTC
TRBV11-3,-,TRBJ2-3,TRBD2,CASSLGTSGSSPPSTDTQYF,TGTGCCAGCAGCTTGGGGACTAGCGGGAGTAGCCCCCCTAGCACAGATACGCAGTATTTT
TRBV19,-,TRBJ1-2,TRBD1,CATRDRANYGYTF,TGTGCCACACGGGACAGGGCTAACTATGGCTACACCTTC
TRBV27,-,TRBJ2-6,-,CASSPRSTSGANVLTF,TGTGCCAGCAGTCCCCGGTCTACCTCTGGGGCCAACGTCCTGACTTTC
TRBV18,few,TRBJ2-3,-,CASSPGLTDTQYF,TGTGCCAGCTCACCAGGGCTCACAGATACGCAGTATTTT
TRBV18,-,TRBJ2-2,-,CASSLHEGRVDTGELFF,TGTGCCAGCTCACTTCACGAAGGCAGGGTGGACACCGGGGAGCTGTTTTTT
TRBV6-1,-,TRBJ2-2,TRBD1,CASSKGQGGAGELFF,TGTGCCAGCAGCAAAGGACAGGGAGGCGCCGGGGAGCTGTTTTTT
TRBV19,-,TRBJ2-1,-,CASSIEAVSYNEQFF,TGTGCCAGTAGTATAGAGGCTGTCTCCTACAATGAGCAGTTCTTC
TRBV30,-,TRBJ1-3,TRBD1,CAWSGTGFSGNTIYF,TGTGCCTGGAGCGGGACAGGGTTTTCCGGAAACACCATATATTTT
TRBV6-5,-,TRBJ2-3,TRBD1,CASRTGMTDTQYF,TGTGCCAGCAGGACAGGGATGACAGATACGCAGTATTTT
TRBV30,-,TRBJ1-1,-,CAWSMGGGTEAFF,TGTGCCTGGAGCATGGGGGGGGGCACTGAAGCTTTCTTT
TRBV19,-,TRBJ2-3,TRBD2,CASSTGTSGFGDTQYF,TGTGCCAGTAGTACCGGGACTAGCGGGTTCGGCGATACGCAGTATTTT
TRBV11-2,-,TRBJ2-1,TRBD2,CASSASGRGSDNEQFF,TGTGCCAGCAGCGCTAGCGGGAGAGGGTCGGACAATGAGCAGTTCTTC
TRBV7-2,once,TRBJ2-1,-,CASSPPRGWSNEQFF,TGTGCCAGCAGCCCCCCCCGGGGGTGGAGCAATGAGCAGTTCTTC
TRBV6-1,-,TRBJ1-4,-,CASSYTGSNEKLFF,TGTGCCAGCAGCTATACAGGGTCTAATGAAAAACTGTTTTTT
TRBV28,-,TRBJ2-1,-,CASRGRGASNNEQFF,TGTGCCAGCCGTGGTCGGGGGGCCTCCAACAATGAGCAGTTCTTC
TRBV6-6,-,TRBJ1-5,-,CASSRHFRRSNQPQHF,TGTGCCAGCAGCCGACACTTTAGACGGAGCAATCAGCCCCAGCATTTT
TRBV5-1,-,TRBJ1-5,TRBD1,CASSSTGGRGQPQHF,TGCGCCAGCAGCTCGACAGGGGGCCGTGGTCAGCCCCAGCATTTT
TRBV7-8,-,TRBJ1-1,TRBD1,CASSRDRGAEAFF,TGTGCCAGCAGCCGAGACAGGGGGGCTGAAGCTTTCTTT
TRBV5-3,-,TRBJ2-7,TRBD2,CARSPPSGGVTSYEQYF,TGTGCCAGAAGCCCACCATCGGGGGGGGTGACCTCCTACGAGCAGTACTTC
TRBV18,-,TRBJ2-2,TRBD2,CASSPGGMNTGELFF,TGTGCCAGCTCACCGGGGGGGATGAACACCGGGGAGCTGTTTTTT
TRBV2,-,TRBJ2-3,TRBD1,CASHRDSLSTDTQYF,TGTGCCAGCCACCGGGACAGCCTTAGCACAGATACGCAGTATTTT
TRBV5-1,-,TRBJ2-6,TRBD2,CASTPGGSGANVLTF,TGCGCCAGCACCCCGGGGGGCTCTGGGGCCAACGTCCTGACTTTC
TRBV2,-,TRBJ2-2,-,CASIGLAKNTGELFF,TGTGCCAGCATCGGTCTAGCGAAAAACACCGGGGAGCTGTTTTTT
TRBV18,once,TRBJ1-1,-,CASSPARGNTEAFF,TGTGCCAGCTCACCGGCCCGGGGGAACACTGAAGCTTTCTTT